A single sample is the source of the 26 T cell receptor beta chains below, sequenced in a study of blood T cells in healthy people across ages. Through a sample-barcoded 5' primer and a J-beta primer mix, a second PCR was run for about 6 to 12 cycles. TCRdb re-analysed the 5' RACE reads in MiXCR, keeping a single row per CDR3 protein. This table has over 600,000 distinct CDR3 sequences, around a fifth appearing once. The sample comprised blood. The source is a man aged 65 to 79 in good health.

The CDR3 protein is CASSSTGSGDTQYF. In nucleotides, the CDR3 is TGCGCCAGCAGCTCGACAGGTTCGGGGGATACGCAGTATTTT. The chain uses TRBV5-1 and TRBJ2-3; tentatively, D is TRBD1 (6 bases). V lost 3 bases and J lost 6, with 14 bases in between. CDR3 length equals 14 residues. Germline-derived CDR1 and CDR2 are SGHRS and YFSETQ.

In this sample, this clonotype turned up a few times. The rearrangement uses TRBV7-2 and TRBJ2-7; the match to TRBD1 covers 8 bases. V dropped 4 bases and J dropped 4; count of bases not matched to a gene: 9. The length of the CDR3 is 15 residues. Germline values: CDR1 SGHTA, CDR2 FQGNSA. The CDR3 sequence is CASSSITGGPYEQYF. The CDR3 DNA reads as TGTGCCAGCAGCTCCATCACAGGGGGACCTTACGAGCAGTACTTC. The full variable domain, its missing parts supplied by reference TRBV7-2 and TRBJ2-7, is GAGVSQSPSNKVTEKGKDVELRCDPISGHTALYWYRQSLGQGLEFLIYFQGNSAPDKSGLPSDRFSAERTGGSVSTLTIQRTQQEDSAVYLCASSSITGGPYEQYFGPGTRLTVT.

This clonotype was counted between two and nine times. The genes are TRBV7-9 and TRBJ1-4; unclear D gene. Per germline, CDR1 SEHNR and CDR2 FQNEAQ (reference sequence). V lost 4 bases and J 6 bases, leaving 9 bases between the germline ends. The CDR3 has 13 amino acids. CDR3 nucleotide sequence: TGTGCCAGCAGCTGGGGTGCGGATGAAAAACTGTTTTTT. It encodes CASSWGADEKLFF.

As DNA, the CDR3 is TGTGCCAGCAGCCAAACAGGACAGATGGTAGCTAACTATGGCTACACCTTC. Protein product: CASSQTGQMVANYGYTF. The chain couples TRBV11-2 to TRBJ1-2; TRBD1 might be the D (6 bases). The germline gives CDR1 SGHAT, CDR2 FQNNGV. The CDR3 loop spans 17 amino acids. Deletions cut 5 bases from V and 0 bases from J, with 19 bases between.

This clonotype was recorded many times. The V gene is TRBV6-6, the J gene TRBJ1-4; D may be TRBD1 (5 bases). CDR1 and CDR2 (germline): MNHNY, SVGAGI (reference sequence). Trimming stripped 4 bases from V and 1 base from J, with 10 bases between. This CDR3 has 15 amino acids. The CDR3, as DNA: TGTGCCAGCAGTTCTCAGGGCGGAACTAATGAAAAACTGTTTTTT. This encodes CASSSQGGTNEKLFF.

V usage is TRBV2 and J usage is TRBJ2-5; D is undetermined. Judging by the DNA end, TRBJ2-7 fits better; the J call may be wrong. This CDR3 is 12 amino acids long. Germline assignment: CDR1 SNHLY and CDR2 FYNNEI. The CDR3 DNA is TGTGCCAGCAACCTGGGGACCTACGAGCAGTACTTC. Translated: CASNLGTYEQYF.

There are a few counts of this clonotype. The rearrangement links TRBV29-1 to TRBJ2-5; D is uncertain. CDR1 SQVTM and CDR2 ANQGSEA come from the germline V gene. V was cut by 8 bases and J by 4 bases, with 11 bases left in between. The CDR3 runs 11 residues. CDR3 in DNA: TGCAGCATAGATCGGATAGAGACCCAGTACTTC. Its translation is CSIDRIETQYF.

This clonotype was detected a few times. The rearrangement uses TRBV2 and TRBJ2-1; TRBD2 aligns across 10 bases. The germline gives CDR1 SNHLY, CDR2 FYNNEI. There are 15 residues in the CDR3. J gave up 2 bases and V 5 bases, and 3 bases lay outside the gene matches. The CDR3 DNA reads TGTGCCAGCAGTCCTAGCGGGAGCCCCTACAATGAGCAGTTCTTC. As protein: CASSPSGSPYNEQFF.

This clonotype was recorded a few times. The chain joins TRBV6-6 to TRBJ2-2, with D possibly matching TRBD1 (6 bases). Per the germline V gene, CDR1 is MNHNY and CDR2 is SVGAGI (reference sequence). The V gene lost 7 bases and the J gene lost 6 bases, with 12 bases spanning the gap. The CDR3 runs 13 residues. The CDR3 DNA reads TGTGCCAGCACTACTACAGGGTCCGGGGAGCTGTTTTTT. It encodes CASTTTGSGELFF.

This clonotype was seen a few times. The rearrangement joins TRBV7-2 to TRBJ1-6; tentative D call: TRBD1 (6 bases). Trimming removed 5 bases from V and 6 bases from J, with 14 bases in between. This CDR3 comprises 15 residues. From germline, CDR1 is SGHTA and CDR2 FQGNSA. CDR3 amino acids: CASSQEPGVNSPLHF. DNA of the CDR3: TGTGCCAGCAGCCAGGAGCCAGGGGTTAATTCACCCCTCCACTTT.

The V gene is TRBV7-3, the J gene TRBJ1-4; D remains ambiguous. In germline, CDR1 is SGHTA, CDR2 FQGTGA. This CDR3 spans 17 amino acids. The germline V and J ends were trimmed by 1 base and 3 bases, with 15 bases remaining between them. The CDR3 is CASSLNGRSGANEKLFF. For the CDR3, the DNA is TGTGCCAGCAGCTTAAACGGGAGAAGTGGCGCTAATGAAAAACTGTTTTTT.

Note on this clonotype: Possible read error: a much larger clone is one base away. Written as DNA, the CDR3 is TGCAGTGTCCGCGGGGTGGGCGAGCAGTACTTC. Translation: CSVRGVGEQYF. This sequence joins TRBV20-1 and TRBJ2-5; tentative D call: TRBD2 (6 bases). The J call may be mistaken, given a closer DNA end match to TRBJ2-7. Germline values: CDR1 DFQATT, CDR2 SNEGSKA (reference sequence). The CDR3 is made up of 11 amino acids.

There are a few counts of this clonotype. This chain's CDR3 is CASSLDQGARETQYF. DNA of the CDR3: TGTGCCAGCAGCTTAGACCAGGGGGCGCGAGAGACCCAGTACTTC. V is TRBV7-2 and J is TRBJ2-5, with 8 bases matching TRBD1. The CDR3 extends over 15 amino acids. Germline CDR1 SGHTA, CDR2 FQGNSA. V was pared by 1 base and J by 4 bases, with 5 bases of the junction left unmatched.

This clonotype was counted at least ten times. The rearrangement links TRBV5-1 to TRBJ2-1, with TRBD2 matching 10 bases. This CDR3 is 16 amino acids long. CDR1 and CDR2 (germline): SGHRS, YFSETQ. J lost 9 bases, V lost 0 bases, and 9 bases had no gene match. This chain's CDR3 is CASSLDRLAGDGEQFF. The CDR3 region has the DNA TGCGCCAGCAGCTTGGACCGCCTAGCGGGAGACGGTGAGCAGTTCTTC.

The chain couples TRBV10-2 to TRBJ1-4, with 8 bases matching TRBD1. The CDR3 extends over 16 amino acids. V lost 5 bases to trimming and J lost 6 bases; unmatched junction nucleotides: 11. Per the germline V gene, CDR1 is WSHSY and CDR2 is SAAADI. CDR3 nucleotides: TGCGCCAGCAGTAACTCCCGACAGGGGCGGTATGAAAAACTGTTTTTT. Encoded protein: CASSNSRQGRYEKLFF.

The chain is built from TRBV20-1 and TRBJ2-7; D call uncertain. Germline V gives CDR1 DFQATT, CDR2 SNEGSKA (reference sequence). The CDR3 length is 15 residues. V lost 0 bases, J lost 2 bases, and 14 bases lay in between. In DNA, the CDR3 is TGCAGTGCTAGAGATCGGCTAGTGGGCACCTACGAGCAGTACTTC. Translation gives CSARDRLVGTYEQYF.

The gene calls are TRBV6-5 and TRBJ2-5; D possibly matches TRBD1 or TRBD2 (5 bases each). V was pared by 10 bases and J by 5 bases, with 17 bases between. In germline, CDR1 is MNHEY, CDR2 SVGAGI. This CDR3 has 13 amino acids. CDR3 sequence: CATSSGAGETQYF. In nucleotides, the CDR3 is TGTGCCACTAGTTCCGGGGCAGGGGAGACCCAGTACTTC.

The chain links TRBV29-1 to TRBJ1-4, with a weak D call TRBD1 (5 bases). Looked up from germline, CDR1 is SQVTM and CDR2 is ANQGSEA. The germline V and J ends were trimmed by 6 bases and 3 bases, with 8 bases remaining between them. CDR3 size: 12 residues. CDR3 region: CSVKTANEKLFF. CDR3 sequence (DNA): TGCAGCGTCAAGACAGCTAATGAAAAACTGTTTTTT.

The sample holds many counts of this clonotype. The chain joins TRBV12-3 or TRBV12-4 to TRBJ2-4; the match to TRBD1 covers 10 bases. V was pared by 6 bases and J by 8 bases, with 10 bases of the junction left unmatched. The CDR3 sequence is 15 residues long. The DNA for the CDR3 is TGTGCCAGCAGCCCCAGACAGGGGGCCGTGTACATTCAGTACTTC. Encoded protein: CASSPRQGAVYIQYF.

This clonotype occurred a few times. J is TRBJ1-6 and V is TRBV7-2; tentative D call: TRBD1 (5 bases). This CDR3 comprises 17 residues. Trimming took off 1 base at V and 0 bases at J, with 10 bases between the two ends. Germline CDR1 and CDR2: SGHTA and FQGNSA. DNA for the CDR3: TGTGCCAGCAGCTTAGAACAGGCGAGCTCCTATAATTCACCCCTCCACTTT. This gives the protein CASSLEQASSYNSPLHF.

This clonotype has more than one count but fewer than ten. J is TRBJ2-3 and V is TRBV2, with 8 bases aligning to TRBD1. The CDR3 totals 15 residues. J was trimmed by 5 bases and V by 4 bases; bases with no gene match: 8. CDR1 is SNHLY, CDR2 FYNNEI, per germline. This chain's CDR3 is CASSAAGGARDTQYF. The CDR3 DNA follows: TGTGCCAGCAGTGCGGCAGGGGGCGCGAGAGATACGCAGTATTTT.

The rearrangement uses TRBV30 and TRBJ2-3; TRBD1 aligns across 10 bases. CDR3 length: 12 amino acids. CDR1 and CDR2 (germline): GTSNPN, SVGIG (reference sequence). The J segment lost 4 bases and the V segment lost 8 bases, leaving 3 bases of the junction unmatched. The CDR3 protein is CAAGTGADTQYF. The CDR3 DNA follows: TGTGCCGCCGGGACAGGGGCAGATACGCAGTATTTT.

This clonotype turned up a few times. The chain joins TRBV6-5 to TRBJ2-5; maybe TRBD2 (5 bases). The V and J ends lost 4 bases and 5 bases respectively, with 11 bases between them. The length of the CDR3 is 13 residues. Germline loops: CDR1 MNHEY, CDR2 SVGAGI. The DNA of the CDR3 is TGTGCCAGCAGTTCCCCTAGCAGGGAGACCCAGTACTTC. This gives the protein CASSSPSRETQYF.

This clonotype was counted a few times. J is TRBJ1-1 and V is TRBV14; D unresolved. This CDR3 has 14 amino acids. Trimming took off 7 bases at V and 6 bases at J, with 18 bases between the two ends. Germline lookup yields CDR1 SGHDN and CDR2 FVKESK. The DNA of the CDR3 is TGTGCCAGCACCTTCTCCGGAGGAGGATCTGAAGCTTTCTTT. Protein product: CASTFSGGGSEAFF.

In its sample, this clonotype was seen a few times. This chain joins TRBV9 and TRBJ1-6; 12 bases line up with TRBD1. V lost 4 bases, J lost 9 bases, and 5 bases stayed unmatched. Germline CDR1 and CDR2: SGDLS and YYNGEE. This CDR3 has 15 residues. The chain's CDR3 is CASSLLGQGASPLHF. The DNA for the CDR3 is TGTGCCAGCAGCCTTCTGGGACAGGGGGCTTCACCCCTCCACTTT.

Note on this clonotype: The CDR3 carries no conserved terminal phenylalanine or tryptophan, so it likely arises from a read error. The V and J genes are TRBV28 and TRBJ2-1; the D gene is possibly TRBD2 (5 bases). Trimming shortened V by 3 bases and J by 7 bases, and 13 bases separated the two germline ends. Germline V gene sequence: CDR1 MDHEN, CDR2 SYDVKM. CDR3 length: 14 residues. The CDR3 region is CASSFFLAVNEQFL. The CDR3 DNA reads TGTGCCAGCAGTTTTTTCCTAGCAGTGAATGAGCAGTTCCTC.